The 11 T cell receptor beta chains presented below share a single source sample, sequenced in a study of T-cell memory formation after mild COVID-19. TCRdb re-called the 5' RACE reads through MiXCR, storing one row per CDR3 protein. The sample contains about 88,000 distinct CDR3 sequences, roughly 25% of which appear only once. Sample: PBMCs or a T cell subset sorted from them (not recorded which). The receptors here all came from a man in his late teens or twenties who had mild COVID-19 (a few samples of this study predate the infection). Cell type and time point are not known.

DNA for the CDR3: TGTGCCAGCAGCTTAGACAGGGGGCAAGACACCGGGGAGCTGTTTTTT. It translates to CASSLDRGQDTGELFF. The V gene is TRBV7-2, the J gene TRBJ2-2; 9 bases fit TRBD1. The trim removed 1 base at V and 3 bases at J, leaving 3 bases unmatched. CDR1 and CDR2 from the germline V gene are SGHTA and FQGNSA. This CDR3 is 16 amino acids long.

This clonotype appeared a few times. The gene calls are TRBV29-1 and TRBJ2-3; 7 nucleotides agree with TRBD2. The CDR3 sequence is 13 residues long. After removal of 7 bases from V and 1 base from J, the junction contained 5 bases not matched to a gene. Germline CDR1 is SQVTM and CDR2 is ANQGSEA. CDR3 sequence: CSARLARTDTQYF. In nucleotides, the CDR3 is TGCAGCGCCAGACTAGCCCGCACAGATACGCAGTATTTT.

The chain uses TRBV10-3 and TRBJ1-3; D gene uncertain. The germline V gene has CDR1 ENHRY and CDR2 SYGVKD. The CDR3 is 15 amino acids. The V end lost 0 bases, the J end lost 0 bases, and 6 bases lay between the germline ends. CDR3 loop: CAISESGISGNTIYF. The CDR3 nucleotides read TGTGCCATCAGTGAGTCTGGCATCTCTGGAAACACCATATATTTT.

As for this clonotype: A much larger clone lies one base from this, so it may be a read error. This chain connects TRBV7-6 to TRBJ2-1, with a weak D call TRBD2 (5 bases). CDR3 length: 15 amino acids. Germline V gene lookup returns CDR1 SGHVS and CDR2 FNYEAQ. CDR3 amino acids: CASGLALGDYNEQFF. CDR3 nucleotide sequence: TGTGCCAGCGGCTTAGCGCTAGGCGATTACAATGAGCAGTTCTTC. The variable domain in full, completed from reference TRBV7-6 and TRBJ2-1, reads GAGVSQSPRYKVTKRGQDVALRCDPISGHVSLYWYRQALGQGPEFLTYFNYEAQQDKSGLPNDRFSAERPEGSISTLTIQRTEQRDSAMYRCASGLALGDYNEQFFGPGTRLTVL.

The chain joins TRBV14 to TRBJ2-1; D is perhaps TRBD1 (5 bases). V lost 4 bases to trimming and J lost 8 bases, with 15 bases between them. Germline loops: CDR1 SGHDN, CDR2 FVKESK. CDR3 length: 14 residues. The CDR3 nucleotides read TGTGCCAGCAGCCCCTGGGGCAATCCGCATGAGCAGTTCTTC. Its translation: CASSPWGNPHEQFF.

The chain employs TRBV5-1 and TRBJ2-7; D unresolved. CDR1 is SGHRS and CDR2 is YFSETQ in the germline V gene. CDR3 length: 13 amino acids. The V gene lost 0 bases and the J gene lost 5 bases, with 9 bases spanning the gap. This chain's CDR3 is CASSLVGLDEQYF. The CDR3 region has the DNA TGCGCCAGCAGCTTGGTGGGTCTTGACGAGCAGTACTTC. The variable domain in full, completed from reference TRBV5-1 and TRBJ2-7, reads KAGVTQTPRYLIKTRGQQVTLSCSPISGHRSVSWYQQTPGQGLQFLFEYFSETQRNKGNFPGRFSGRQFSNSRSEMNVSTLELGDSALYLCASSLVGLDEQYFGPGTRLTVT.

The rearrangement uses TRBV12-3 or TRBV12-4 and TRBJ2-1; 11 bases line up with TRBD2. V shed 6 bases, J shed 5 bases, and the junction held 18 bases outside the gene matches. The CDR3 covers 19 residues. CDR3 DNA: TGTGCCAGCAGCTCTGTGGGTAGCGGGGGGGATTGGGAGAACAATGAGCAGTTCTTC. This translates into CASSSVGSGGDWENNEQFF.

The CDR3 is CASSSLLDRNTEAFF. CDR3 nucleotide sequence: TGTGCCAGCAGCTCCCTTTTGGACAGGAACACTGAAGCTTTCTTT. The chain recombines TRBV7-9 with TRBJ1-1; weak D call: TRBD1 (6 bases). Germline-derived CDR1 and CDR2 are SEHNR and FQNEAQ (reference sequence). The CDR3 loop spans 15 amino acids. Trimming pared 4 bases from V and 1 base from J, leaving 13 bases between.

The J gene is TRBJ1-2, the V gene TRBV29-1; 7 bases fit TRBD1. Germline V CDR1 and CDR2: SQVTM, ANQGSEA. There are 11 residues in the CDR3. V was pared by 7 bases and J by 6 bases, with 5 bases of the junction left unmatched. This chain's CDR3 is CSGSQGDGYTF. The CDR3 coding sequence is TGCAGCGGAAGCCAGGGGGATGGCTACACCTTC.

The rearrangement uses TRBV3-1 and TRBJ2-5; no firm D call. The CDR3 consists of 16 residues. From germline, CDR1 is LGHDT and CDR2 YNNKEL (reference sequence). V shed 1 base and J shed 1 base, with 13 bases lying between them. The DNA for the CDR3 is TGTGCCAGCAGCCAAGGAACTTTTGGGGTCCAAGAGACCCAGTACTTC. It codes for CASSQGTFGVQETQYF.

This clonotype was counted a few times. The V call is TRBV7-2, the J call TRBJ2-7; 8 positions agree with TRBD1. The CDR3 has 14 residues. From germline, CDR1 is SGHTA and CDR2 FQGNSA. The trim removed 4 bases at V and 4 bases at J, leaving 6 bases unmatched. The CDR3 DNA reads as TGTGCCAGCAGCTACGCCGGGACAGGATACGAGCAGTACGTC. Its protein is CASSYAGTGYEQYV.